Following are 31 T cell receptor beta chains from one sample sequenced in a study of T cell repertoires in cytomegalovirus infection. No antigens are known for them. TCRdb used MiXCR to reprocess the reads, holding one entry per CDR3 protein. The sample holds about 830,000 distinct CDR3 sequences, about 31% seen once. The sample consisted of cultured CD8+ T cells from PBMCs, taken from culture after CMV antigen stimulation. These receptors were collected from a human donor in good health (CMV status not recorded). Some clones in this sample may be carry-over from other donors' samples.

In this sample, this clonotype turned up a few times. CDR3 amino acids: CASSYPPWEVGNEQFF. The CDR3 coding sequence is TGTGCCAGCAGTTACCCTCCGTGGGAAGTGGGCAATGAGCAGTTCTTC. The V and J genes are TRBV6-5 and TRBJ2-1; D remains unclear. CDR1 MNHEY and CDR2 SVGAGI come from the germline V gene. The length of the CDR3 is 16 residues. Deletions cut 2 bases from V and 6 bases from J, with 17 bases between.

This clonotype has just a few counts. The genes are TRBV7-9 and TRBJ2-1; D possibly corresponds to TRBD1 (6 bases). CDR1 and CDR2 (germline): SEHNR, FQNEAQ (reference sequence). CDR3 length: 12 amino acids. Trimming stripped 7 bases from V and 2 bases from J, with 6 bases between. The CDR3 reads CASNRAYNEQFF. CDR3 coding DNA: TGTGCCAGCAACAGGGCCTACAATGAGCAGTTCTTC.

Points on this clonotype: A read error may produce the germline difference seen at one junction end. The V and J genes are TRBV6-1 and TRBJ1-4; D gene ambiguous. This CDR3 contains 16 residues. Germline V gene data show CDR1 as MNHNS and CDR2 as SASEGT. CDR3 sequence: CTSSEARGRLNEKLFF. CDR3 sequence (DNA): TGTACCAGCAGTGAAGCGCGCGGCAGACTTAATGAAAAACTGTTTTTT.

This clonotype was recorded once. The rearrangement links TRBV7-4 to TRBJ2-1, with 8 bases that match TRBD2. V lost 4 bases and J lost 15; bases outside the gene matches: 5. Germline values: CDR1 SGHVT, CDR2 SQSDAQ. The CDR3 is made up of 11 amino acids. This chain's CDR3 is CASSYPGLGFF. CDR3 DNA sequence: TGTGCCAGCAGCTACCCGGGACTAGGGTTCTTC.

This clonotype showed up just a few times. The chain combines TRBV28 with TRBJ1-2; no clear D gene. CDR1 MDHEN and CDR2 SYDVKM come from the germline V gene. Trimming pared 5 bases from V and 8 bases from J, leaving 24 bases between. The CDR3 runs 16 residues. The CDR3: CASSTPRLTPKGGYTF. CDR3 DNA: TGTGCCAGCAGTACCCCTCGTCTTACTCCAAAGGGAGGCTACACCTTC.

This clonotype was picked up a small number of times. The chain joins TRBV7-6 to TRBJ2-7; D is undetermined. CDR1 SGHVS and CDR2 FNYEAQ come from the germline V gene. Between the trimmed V and J ends, which lost 5 bases and 0 bases, there was a span of 14 bases. There are 15 residues in the CDR3. The CDR3 is CASSPPRSDSYEQYF. CDR3 DNA: TGTGCCAGCAGCCCCCCGAGGAGTGACTCCTACGAGCAGTACTTC.

This clonotype turned up a few times. The CDR3 here is CATVYGGNQPQHF. As DNA, the CDR3 is TGTGCCACCGTATATGGGGGAAATCAGCCCCAGCATTTT. The chain is built from TRBV28 and TRBJ1-5, with D perhaps matching TRBD1 (5 bases). CDR3 length: 13 residues. With 10 bases removed from V and 4 bases from J, the gap between germline ends came to 14 bases. Germline V gene data show CDR1 as MDHEN and CDR2 as SYDVKM.

The chain joins TRBV7-8 to TRBJ2-7; D gene ambiguous. The CDR3 covers 15 residues. The germline V gene has CDR1 SGHVS and CDR2 FQNEAQ. V was clipped by 1 base and J by 4 bases, with 14 bases between them. CDR3 in DNA: TGTGCCAGCAGCTTAGAGGACGAGGCCGGGTACGAGCAGTACGTC. It encodes CASSLEDEAGYEQYV.

In its sample, this clonotype was seen many times. The CDR3 DNA follows: TGTGCCAGCAGCTCGACAGGGGACACAGATACGCAGTATTTT. Protein sequence: CASSSTGDTDTQYF. This sequence joins TRBV11-2 and TRBJ2-3, with 8 bases matching TRBD1. This CDR3 contains 14 residues. The germline CDR1 and CDR2 sequences are SGHAT and FQNNGV. V lost 4 bases and J lost 2; bases outside the gene matches: 2.

J is TRBJ2-5 and V is TRBV5-1, with TRBD2 identical over 9 bases. V dropped 0 bases and J dropped 4; count of bases not matched to a gene: 7. CDR3 length: 16 residues. Germline-derived CDR1 and CDR2 are SGHRS and YFSETQ. The CDR3, as DNA: TGCGCCAGCAGCTTGGCGCCTAGCGGGGTCCCAGAGACCCAGTACTTC. Amino acids: CASSLAPSGVPETQYF.

The rearrangement links TRBV5-1 to TRBJ1-1, with D perhaps matching TRBD1 (6 bases). CDR1 and CDR2 from the germline V gene are SGHRS and YFSETQ. Trimming shortened V by 5 bases and J by 7 bases, and 21 bases separated the two germline ends. The CDR3 loop spans 15 amino acids. CDR3 sequence: CASREGGPTVIEAFF. The CDR3 nucleotides read TGCGCCAGCAGAGAAGGGGGGCCGACGGTCATTGAAGCTTTCTTT.

The J gene is TRBJ1-6, the V gene TRBV2; 7 nucleotides match TRBD1. There are 14 residues in the CDR3. V shed 6 bases, J shed 7 bases, and the junction held 6 bases outside the gene matches. The germline CDR1 and CDR2 sequences are SNHLY and FYNNEI. The CDR3 protein is CASRATGTNSPLHF. The CDR3 DNA reads TGTGCCAGCAGAGCGACAGGGACAAATTCACCCCTCCACTTT.

This clonotype was seen ten or more times. This chain joins TRBV7-8 and TRBJ2-1, with TRBD2 matching over 8 bases. After removal of 5 bases from V and 4 bases from J, the junction contained 4 bases not matched to a gene. This CDR3 is built from 14 residues. The V gene's germline CDR1 is SGHVS and CDR2 FQNEAQ. The DNA of the CDR3 is TGTGCCAGCAGCAATCGGGGGGGGTACAATGAGCAGTTCTTC. The encoded protein is CASSNRGGYNEQFF.

This chain connects TRBV29-1 to TRBJ1-1; 9 positions agree with TRBD1. Looked up from germline, CDR1 is SQVTM and CDR2 is ANQGSEA. This CDR3 region has 12 residues. The V and J ends lost 6 bases and 4 bases, in that order; junction bases with no gene match: 3. CDR3 sequence reads: CSVETGGTEAFF. DNA of the CDR3: TGCAGCGTGGAGACAGGGGGCACTGAAGCTTTCTTT. Full variable domain (outside the CDR3, taken from reference TRBV29-1 and TRBJ1-1): SAVISQKPSRDICQRGTSLTIQCQVDSQVTMMFWYRQQPGQSLTLIATANQGSEATYESGFVIDKFPISRPNLTFSTLTVSNMSPEDSSIYLCSVETGGTEAFFGQGTRLTVV.

This clonotype was seen many times. V gene TRBV7-6 combines with J gene TRBJ2-1; 10 positions agree with TRBD1. Germline CDR1 SGHVS, CDR2 FNYEAQ. V shed 3 bases, J shed 7 bases, and the junction held 9 bases outside the gene matches. The CDR3 totals 16 residues. The CDR3 DNA reads TGTGCCAGCAGCTTTTCTGGGACAGGGGATGTTAATGAGCAGTTCTTC. This gives the protein CASSFSGTGDVNEQFF.

This clonotype has only a few counts. The chain uses TRBV9 and TRBJ2-1, with D possibly being TRBD1 or TRBD2 (7 bases each). CDR1 is SGDLS, CDR2 YYNGEE, per germline. The CDR3 loop spans 16 amino acids. V shed 0 bases and J shed 1 base, with 11 bases lying between them. This CDR3 reads CASSVDQGGSYNEQFF. CDR3 sequence (DNA): TGTGCCAGCAGCGTAGACCAGGGGGGGTCCTACAATGAGCAGTTCTTC. Variable domain in full (rest from reference TRBV9 and TRBJ2-1): DSGVTQTPKHLITATGQRVTLRCSPRSGDLSVYWYQQSLDQGLQFLIQYYNGEERAKGNILERFSAQQFPDLHSELNLSSLELGDSALYFCASSVDQGGSYNEQFFGPGTRLTVL.

The chain has TRBV7-9 and TRBJ2-7; a weak D match, TRBD2 (7 bases). The germline gives CDR1 SEHNR, CDR2 FQNEAQ (reference sequence). The CDR3 is 15 residues long. The ends were cut back, 2 bases at V and 7 bases at J, with 18 bases in the middle. The CDR3 DNA follows: TGTGCCAGCAGCTTATGGCCCCGGGGGGCCGGGGAGCAGTACGTC. It codes for CASSLWPRGAGEQYV.

This clonotype occurred a few times. This chain uses TRBV12-5 with TRBJ1-1; D uncertain. V was clipped by 0 bases and J by 5 bases, with 4 bases between them. Germline-derived CDR1 and CDR2 are LGHNT and FRNRAP. The CDR3 totals 12 residues. The CDR3 loop reads CASGLVSTEAFF. The CDR3 DNA sequence: TGTGCTAGTGGTTTGGTATCAACTGAAGCTTTCTTT.

This chain connects TRBV27 to TRBJ2-7; D is unresolved. In germline, CDR1 is MNHEY, CDR2 SMNVEV (reference sequence). The CDR3 runs 15 residues. Trimming pared 0 bases from V and 1 base from J, leaving 10 bases between. The CDR3 loop is CASSLSQTVSYEQYF. The CDR3 coding sequence is TGTGCCAGCAGTTTATCCCAAACAGTTTCCTACGAGCAGTACTTC.

The J gene is TRBJ1-2, the V gene TRBV7-9; possibly TRBD1 for D (5 bases). The CDR3 runs to 14 residues. CDR1 is SEHNR and CDR2 is FQNEAQ in the germline V gene (reference sequence). The V gene lost 4 bases and the J gene lost 2 bases, with 11 bases spanning the gap. CDR3 in DNA: TGTGCCAGCAGCTCCAGGGTAGGGAACTATGGCTACACCTTC. It specifies CASSSRVGNYGYTF.

V and J are TRBV15 and TRBJ2-7; D tentatively reads TRBD1 or TRBD2 (6 bases each). Between the trimmed V and J ends, which lost 5 bases and 3 bases, there was a span of 14 bases. CDR3 length equals 14 residues. Germline CDR1 and CDR2: LNHNV and YYDKDF (reference sequence). The CDR3 region has the DNA TGTGCCACCAGCCCCTCCGGGGGCAGCTACGAGCAGTACTTC. Protein product: CATSPSGGSYEQYF.

This clonotype was detected ten times or more. The chain is built from TRBV12-3 or TRBV12-4 and TRBJ2-5; unclear D gene. V was trimmed by 2 bases and J by 1 base, leaving 5 bases between them. This CDR3 comprises 13 residues. CDR3 protein: CASSLTAQETQYF. CDR3 bases: TGTGCCAGCAGTTTAACAGCCCAAGAGACCCAGTACTTC.

This clonotype was observed a handful of times. V and J are TRBV7-4 and TRBJ1-6; D not certain. The CDR3 runs 12 residues. The germline CDR1 and CDR2 sequences are SGHVT and SQSDAQ. The V gene lost 4 bases and the J gene lost 9 bases, with 7 bases spanning the gap. The CDR3 loop is CASSSRGSPLHF. The CDR3 coding sequence is TGTGCCAGCAGCTCCCGGGGTTCACCCCTCCACTTT.

This clonotype has only a few counts. CDR3 in DNA: TGTGCCAGCAGTTTGACAGGGGGGTTTAATGAGCAGTTCTTC. The encoded protein is CASSLTGGFNEQFF. The genes are TRBV12-3 or TRBV12-4 and TRBJ2-1; TRBD1 matches 9 bases. This CDR3 has 14 residues. The V segment lost 3 bases and the J segment 7 bases; nucleotides outside the gene matches: 4.

The chain employs TRBV6-5 and TRBJ1-1; maybe TRBD1 (5 bases). Germline-derived CDR1 and CDR2 are MNHEY and SVGAGI. With 0 bases removed from V and 8 bases from J, the gap between germline ends came to 16 bases. This CDR3 is 15 amino acids long. CDR3 sequence reads: CASSYSGVGDLEAFF. CDR3 in DNA: TGTGCCAGCAGTTACTCAGGGGTGGGGGATTTGGAAGCTTTCTTT.

This clonotype was counted a few times. J is TRBJ2-5 and V is TRBV15; either TRBD1 or TRBD2 may supply D (5 bases each). Germline V gene data show CDR1 as LNHNV and CDR2 as YYDKDF (reference sequence). V was pared by 2 bases and J by 8 bases, with 15 bases between. CDR3 size: 14 residues. The CDR3, as DNA: TGTGCCACCAGCAGACCCGGGACCGAGTTAACCCAGTACTTC. It encodes CATSRPGTELTQYF.

The rearrangement links TRBV2 to TRBJ1-1; 7 bases align to TRBD1. Germline V gene sequence: CDR1 SNHLY, CDR2 FYNNEI. With V trimmed by 7 bases and J by 5 bases, 4 bases remained unmatched. This CDR3 comprises 12 residues. CDR3 DNA sequence: TGTGCCAGCAAGACAGGGAAAACTGAAGCTTTCTTT. This sequence encodes CASKTGKTEAFF. The full variable domain, its missing parts supplied by reference TRBV2 and TRBJ1-1, is EPEVTQTPSHQVTQMGQEVILRCVPISNHLYFYWYRQILGQKVEFLVSFYNNEISEKSEIFDDQFSVERPDGSNFTLKIRSTKLEDSAMYFCASKTGKTEAFFGQGTRLTVV.

The chain couples TRBV27 to TRBJ1-1; TRBD1 matches 7 bases. Germline CDR1 and CDR2: MNHEY and SMNVEV (reference sequence). The CDR3 consists of 14 residues. V lost 6 bases to trimming and J lost 1 base; unmatched junction nucleotides: 5. The chain's CDR3 is CASRVAGGNTEAFF. The DNA of the CDR3 is TGTGCCAGCAGGGTGGCAGGGGGGAACACTGAAGCTTTCTTT.

With respect to this clonotype: The CDR3 does not end in the conserved phenylalanine or tryptophan, so this is likely a read error. This chain connects TRBV28 to TRBJ1-1, with D hard to call. V lost 3 bases and J 6 bases, leaving 20 bases between the germline ends. CDR1 and CDR2 from the germline V gene are MDHEN and SYDVKM. The CDR3 consists of 16 residues. The CDR3 bases are TGTGCCAGCAGTTTGTACCAGGCATCGCCGTCTGCTGAAGCTTTCTCT. This gives the protein CASSLYQASPSAEAFS.

This clonotype was picked up a small number of times. The V and J genes are TRBV19 and TRBJ1-5, with TRBD1 as a possible D gene (5 bases). The length of the CDR3 is 14 residues. The germline V gene has CDR1 LNHDA and CDR2 SQIVND (reference sequence). V lost 3 bases, J lost 4 bases, and 10 bases lay in between. The CDR3 loop is CASSIGAGNQPQHF. CDR3 in DNA: TGTGCCAGTAGTATTGGGGCAGGGAATCAGCCCCAGCATTTT.

The chain is built from TRBV6-2 or TRBV6-3 and TRBJ1-1; the D gene is possibly TRBD1 (6 bases). Looked up from germline, CDR1 is MNHEY and CDR2 is SVGEGT. This CDR3 has 14 amino acids. Trimming shortened V by 6 bases and J by 6 bases, and 17 bases separated the two germline ends. Here the CDR3 DNA reads TGTGCCAGCAGGAACCGGGACAATAATCCTGAAGCTTTCTTT. It codes for CASRNRDNNPEAFF.